These 19 T cell receptor beta chains share one sample of origin, sequenced in a study of CD8 T cells in ankylosing spondylitis. Overall study results and limits: A TCR beta motif of several highly homologous variants seemed to mark ankylosing spondylitis blood.

TCRdb re-derived calls from the 5' RACE reads in MiXCR, one entry per CDR3 protein. The sample consists of about 220,000 distinct CDR3 sequences, approximately 16% of them appearing once. These receptors have no identified antigens. Sequencing was carried out using blood, either unsorted or a sorted T cell fraction (not recorded which). The receptors here all came from a male donor with ankylosing spondylitis.

This clonotype showed up just a few times. CDR3 nucleotides: TGCAGTGCTAGAAGTACTAGCGGGAGATTCTGGAACACAGATACGCAGTATTTT. Amino acids: CSARSTSGRFWNTDTQYF. The chain links TRBV20-1 to TRBJ2-3, with TRBD2 matching 11 bases. The germline CDR1 and CDR2 sequences are DFQATT and SNEGSKA (reference sequence). V lost 2 bases to trimming and J lost 2 bases; unmatched junction nucleotides: 12. This CDR3 is built from 18 residues.

V and J are TRBV20-1 and TRBJ2-3; 9 bases align to TRBD2. Germline V gene data show CDR1 as DFQATT and CDR2 as SNEGSKA (reference sequence). This CDR3 spans 17 amino acids. V was pared by 5 bases and J by 5 bases, with 17 bases of the junction left unmatched. The CDR3 is CSAYEGSGRPLIDTQYF. In DNA, the CDR3 is TGCAGTGCTTACGAGGGGAGCGGGAGGCCGTTAATAGATACGCAGTATTTT.

The chain links TRBV4-3 to TRBJ2-7, with D maybe TRBD2 (6 bases). Per the germline V gene, CDR1 is LGHNA and CDR2 is YSLEER. The CDR3 is 16 amino acids. Trimming left V 0 bases short and J 0 bases short, with 12 bases between. The CDR3 is CASSQDWAGTSYEQYF. Written as DNA, the CDR3 is TGCGCCAGCAGCCAAGATTGGGCGGGGACCTCCTACGAGCAGTACTTC.

The J gene is TRBJ2-1, the V gene TRBV7-8; 10 bases fit TRBD1. The junction had 8 bases not matched to a gene; V was cut back by 2 bases and J by 4 bases. CDR1 and CDR2 from the germline V gene are SGHVS and FQNEAQ. The CDR3 loop spans 17 amino acids. DNA of the CDR3: TGTGCCAGCAGCTTAAACCCCGGACAGGGGGTATACAATGAGCAGTTCTTC. Translating it yields CASSLNPGQGVYNEQFF. The variable domain in full, with the rest retrieved from reference TRBV7-8 and TRBJ2-1, is GAGVSQSPRYKVAKRGQDVALRCDPISGHVSLFWYQQALGQGPEFLTYFQNEAQLDKSGLPSDRFFAERPEGSVSTLKIQRTQQEDSAVYLCASSLNPGQGVYNEQFFGPGTRLTVL.

In this sample, this clonotype turned up a few times. This chain links TRBV2 with TRBJ1-2; perhaps TRBD1 as D (5 bases). The ends were cut back, 7 bases at V and 3 bases at J, with 15 bases in the middle. From germline, CDR1 is SNHLY and CDR2 FYNNEI. The CDR3 length is 14 residues. This chain's CDR3 is CASNSGGGDYGYTF. CDR3 in DNA: TGTGCCAGCAATAGCGGGGGAGGTGACTATGGCTACACCTTC.

This clonotype was found many times. The rearrangement links TRBV5-1 to TRBJ2-1; 13 bases agree with TRBD2. The V and J ends lost 7 bases and 5 bases, in that order; junction bases with no gene match: 6. The germline V gene encodes CDR1 SGHRS and CDR2 YFSETQ. The CDR3 runs 15 residues. CDR3 loop: CASVPGLAGHNEQFF. In DNA form, the CDR3 reads TGCGCCAGCGTTCCGGGACTAGCGGGGCACAATGAGCAGTTCTTC.

V gene TRBV12-3 or TRBV12-4 combines with J gene TRBJ2-2; 7 nucleotides match TRBD1. V lost 8 bases to trimming and J lost 8 bases; unmatched junction nucleotides: 11. This CDR3 region has 14 residues. DNA of the CDR3: TGTGCCAGCCGGACAGGCCTGATCCCAGGGGAGCTGTTTTTT. It translates to CASRTGLIPGELFF.

The CDR3 sequence: CASSLGGGTSGRNEQFF. DNA for the CDR3: TGTGCCAGCAGCTTAGGGGGGGGGACTAGCGGGAGGAATGAGCAGTTCTTC. The chain employs TRBV7-2 and TRBJ2-1; 15 positions match TRBD2. Looked up from germline, CDR1 is SGHTA and CDR2 is FQGNSA. V lost 1 base to trimming and J lost 7 bases; unmatched junction nucleotides: 5. The CDR3 runs 17 residues.

This clonotype occurred a few times. The chain joins TRBV6-7 to TRBJ1-1, with TRBD1 as a possible D gene (6 bases). TRBV6-7 is treated as an ORF (open reading frame) with a function not yet certain. This CDR3 contains 14 residues. Trimming left V 5 bases short and J 4 bases short, with 14 bases between. CDR3 residues: CASSAALGGTEAFF. The CDR3 DNA reads TGTGCCAGCAGTGCTGCCCTAGGGGGCACTGAAGCTTTCTTT.

This clonotype appeared many times. The J gene is TRBJ2-1, the V gene TRBV6-5; D possibly matches TRBD1 or TRBD2 (5 bases each). Germline V CDR1 and CDR2: MNHEY, SVGAGI. The V end lost 2 bases, the J end lost 2 bases, and 10 bases lay between the germline ends. The CDR3 extends over 15 amino acids. This CDR3 is CASSYGTPTYNEQFF. CDR3 DNA sequence: TGTGCCAGCAGTTACGGGACGCCCACCTACAATGAGCAGTTCTTC.

This sequence joins TRBV27 and TRBJ1-1; no reliable D call. Trimming removed 5 bases from V and 4 bases from J, with 11 bases in between. The CDR3 contains 13 residues. Looked up from germline, CDR1 is MNHEY and CDR2 is SMNVEV (reference sequence). The CDR3 nucleotides read TGTGCCAGCAGTGTCGGTGCATCCACTGAAGCTTTCTTT. Its protein is CASSVGASTEAFF.

This clonotype occurred a few times. This chain joins TRBV12-5 and TRBJ2-7; D not resolved. In germline, CDR1 is LGHNT, CDR2 FRNRAP. The ends were cut back, 1 base at V and 5 bases at J, with 3 bases in the middle. The CDR3 length is 11 residues. CDR3 amino acids: CASGLDHEQYF. CDR3 in DNA: TGTGCTAGTGGTTTGGACCACGAGCAGTACTTC.

Only a few counts were recorded for this clonotype. The chain joins TRBV12-3 or TRBV12-4 to TRBJ2-5, with 9 bases identical to TRBD1. The trim removed 3 bases at V and 4 bases at J, leaving 6 bases unmatched. CDR3 length: 15 amino acids. Written as DNA, the CDR3 is TGTGCCAGCAGTTTGAGACAGGGGGGATTAGAGACCCAGTACTTC. This encodes CASSLRQGGLETQYF.

The chain joins TRBV7-9 to TRBJ1-2, with D possibly matching TRBD1 (6 bases). Germline values: CDR1 SEHNR, CDR2 FQNEAQ (reference sequence). V was shortened by 8 bases and J by 8 bases, with 24 bases between the two germline ends. The CDR3 is 15 residues long. The CDR3 here is CASGPLAGGAGGYTF. The CDR3 nucleotides read TGTGCCAGCGGCCCTCTTGCCGGGGGGGCAGGGGGCTACACCTTC. The variable domain in full, with the rest retrieved from reference TRBV7-9 and TRBJ1-2, is DTGVSQNPRHKITKRGQNVTFRCDPISEHNRLYWYRQTLGQGPEFLTYFQNEAQLEKSRLLSDRFSAERPKGSFSTLEIQRTEQGDSAMYLCASGPLAGGAGGYTFGSGTRLTVV.

J is TRBJ2-3 and V is TRBV15; TRBD2 matches at 7 bases. Germline CDR1 reads LNHNV; CDR2 reads YYDKDF (reference sequence). V was pared by 3 bases and J by 2 bases, with 5 bases of the junction left unmatched. This CDR3 contains 15 residues. The CDR3 DNA follows: TGTGCCACCAGCAGGTTCCGGGGGGTCACAGATACGCAGTATTTT. Protein: CATSRFRGVTDTQYF. Full variable domain (outside the CDR3, taken from reference TRBV15 and TRBJ2-3): DAMVIQNPRYQVTQFGKPVTLSCSQTLNHNVMYWYQQKSSQAPKLLFHYYDKDFNNEADTPDNFQSRRPNTSFCFLDIRSPGLGDTAMYLCATSRFRGVTDTQYFGPGTRLTVL.

This clonotype was detected only a few times. The rearrangement joins TRBV28 to TRBJ1-3; D gene uncertain. Germline V gives CDR1 MDHEN, CDR2 SYDVKM. CDR3 length: 13 amino acids. The germline V and J ends were trimmed by 6 bases and 4 bases, with 10 bases remaining between them. The CDR3 coding sequence is TGTGCCAGCAGGTCCATGCTGGGAAACACCATATATTTT. It specifies CASRSMLGNTIYF.

This rearrangement joins TRBV29-1 to TRBJ1-5; 9 bases agree with TRBD1. The CDR3 has 19 residues. V shed 4 bases and J 2 bases; nucleotides not matched to a gene: 18. Germline loops: CDR1 SQVTM, CDR2 ANQGSEA. The CDR3 DNA sequence: TGCAGCGTTGTTGCGGGACAGGGTAATTTGGTTATCGGCAATCAGCCCCAGCATTTT. It codes for CSVVAGQGNLVIGNQPQHF.

A remark on this clonotype: This clone may be a read error of a much larger clone one base away. The V and J genes are TRBV29-1 and TRBJ2-3; no clear D gene. Germline V gives CDR1 SQVTM, CDR2 ANQGSEA. CDR3 length equals 14 residues. V was clipped by 2 bases and J by 2 bases, with 11 bases between them. The CDR3 nucleotides read TGCAGCGTTGAAAGAGAACCGTACACAGATACGCAGTATTTT. It is translated as CSVEREPYTDTQYF.

This clonotype was seen a few times. The chain combines TRBV9 with TRBJ2-1; D is uncertain. The ends were cut back, 4 bases at V and 8 bases at J, with 10 bases in the middle. The CDR3 extends over 12 amino acids. CDR1 is SGDLS, CDR2 YYNGEE, per germline. Here the CDR3 DNA reads TGTGCCAGCAGCCCTCCCACCCATGAGCAGTTCTTC. Its protein product is CASSPPTHEQFF.